The clone carrying this T cell receptor beta chain was seen only once. The germline V gene has CDR1 SEHNR and CDR2 FQNEAQ (reference sequence). CDR3 length: 16 amino acids. Losses at the gene ends were 5 bases for V and 4 bases for J; bases not matched to a gene: 10. Only in-frame clones appear in the TCRdb table, and some are missing; sequencing was by immunoSEQ multiplex PCR. The table lists approximately 69,000 clones, roughly 80% of them singletons. The sample comes from a study of blood T cell repertoires in COVID-19. Background on the study: Nucleic acid was either cDNA or gDNA, and it came from T cells, B-cell-depleted T cells, or PBMCs.

Material: peripheral blood. The TCR comes from a woman between 65 and 79 years old with acute or convalescent COVID-19. The J gene is TRBJ2-3, the V gene TRBV7-9, with 9 bases that match TRBD2. CDR3 loop: CASSPVSGSRPDTQYF. The CDR3 DNA is TGTGCCAGCAGCCCGGTTAGCGGGAGTAGGCCAGATACGCAGTATTTT.